This TCR beta chain was obtained from a study of shared clonotypes between healthy human individuals. Germline CDR1 and CDR2: SGHRS and YFSETQ. Losses at the gene ends were 4 bases for V and 4 bases for J; bases not matched to a gene: 9. This CDR3 region has 16 residues. The deep-level immunoSEQ assay was used. Generated by immunoSEQ multiplex PCR, the TCRdb table keeps only in-frame clones and is missing some. The table records roughly 2.4 million clones, 95% of them present only once. Study results and caveats: Sequencing depth was a factor that was expected to affect clonotype sharing among donors.

Among the donors, all were Caucasian adults who lived in Nashville, Tennessee. Splitting the CD4+ cells yielded a CD45RA+ naive subset and a CD45RA-negative memory subset. This clone was counted a single time. The antigen remains undetermined. This receptor was identified in a young man in good health. The chain recombines TRBV5-1 with TRBJ2-5, with 11 positions matching TRBD1. The material sequenced was naive CD4+ T cells sorted from blood. Subset indicated: CD45RA+ positively selected. The CDR3 DNA follows: TGCGCCAGCAGCCCAATGACCGGGACAGGGGGAGAGACCCAGTACTTC. Its translation is CASSPMTGTGGETQYF.